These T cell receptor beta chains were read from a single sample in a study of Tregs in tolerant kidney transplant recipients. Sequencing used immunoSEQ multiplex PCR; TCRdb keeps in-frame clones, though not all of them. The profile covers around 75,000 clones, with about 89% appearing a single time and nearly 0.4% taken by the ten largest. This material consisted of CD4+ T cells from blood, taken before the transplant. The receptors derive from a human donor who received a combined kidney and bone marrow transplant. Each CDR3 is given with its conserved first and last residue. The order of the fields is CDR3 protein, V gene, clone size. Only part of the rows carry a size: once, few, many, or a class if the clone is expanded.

CSVEDLGQNTGELFF	TRBV29-1	NA
CASSSRTSVNYEQYF	TRBV7-9	NA
CASTFSGKAQHF	TRBV28	NA
CASSPGQGALQPQHF	TRBV5-1	few
CASSIEEGSSYNEQFF	TRBV19	NA
CASSLVGSGGQPQHF	TRBV7-2	NA
CASSPDYQTYEQYF	TRBV5-4	NA
CASSQDRGTDTQYF	TRBV28	NA
CASNSMTGELFF	TRBV6-6	NA
CASRERTDTQYF	TRBV27	NA
CASSQGGLADTQYF	TRBV4-2	NA
CASDGRVEVQQFF	TRBV28	NA
CASSFGVEQPQHF	TRBV7-2	NA
CASSPQDSMGYTF	TRBV18	NA
CASSQDRNEQFF	TRBV14	NA
CASRSPISNQPQHF	TRBV28	NA
CATQMGTQNYGYTF	TRBV6-6	NA
CAWRTDHTGELFF	TRBV30	NA
CASSPQGTSGRTNENEQFF	TRBV7-9	NA
CASSYGATYEQYF	TRBV6-5	few
CASSRTGDSNQPQHF	TRBV9	NA
CSAGGTREAFF	TRBV29-1	NA
CASGADRDRVVGDYEQYF	TRBV28	NA
CASSQIAGGTDTQYF	TRBV4-3	NA
CASSLELAGGNTQYF	TRBV7-9	NA
CASSLAQGLMNTEAFF	TRBV5-5	NA
CASGTGSEKLFF	TRBV28	NA
CASRLWTHTDTQYF	TRBV6-5	once
CASSLAGGLSYNEQFF	TRBV11-3	NA